The 24 T cell receptor beta chains given below trace back to one sample, sequenced in a study of shared clonotypes between healthy human individuals. Naive CD8 cells comprised CD45RO-negative, CCR7-positively selected cells, excluding terminally differentiated effector memory CD45RA+ cells. Data came from immunoSEQ multiplex PCR; TCRdb stores just in-frame clones and leaves some out. There are 1.5 million to 2.5 million clones in the sample; approximately 95% occur only once, and less than 1.5% lies in the top ten. Sequencing input: naive CD8+ T cells sorted from blood. The receptors were gathered from a man aged 18 to 29 in good health.

The V and J genes are TRBV27 and TRBJ1-6, with D unclear. This CDR3 has 14 amino acids. V was pared by 0 bases and J by 10 bases, with 10 bases between. Germline-derived CDR1 and CDR2 are MNHEY and SMNVEV (reference sequence). The CDR3 sequence is CASSLSGVRSPLHF. The CDR3 DNA reads TGTGCCAGCAGTTTATCTGGGGTGAGGTCACCCCTCCACTTT.

The rearrangement links TRBV6-1 to TRBJ1-5; D ambiguous. Germline lookup yields CDR1 MNHNS and CDR2 SASEGT. The CDR3 is 14 residues long. V was trimmed by 3 bases and J by 3 bases, leaving 9 bases between them. The CDR3 DNA sequence: TGTGCCAGCAGTGAGATCGGGTCCAATCAGCCCCAGCATTTT. It translates to CASSEIGSNQPQHF.

The CDR3 bases are TGTGCCAGCAGCTCCACCCAGGGGGGCACTGAAGCTTTCTTT. Its translation is CASSSTQGGTEAFF. The V call is TRBV13, the J call TRBJ1-1; 7 bases match TRBD1. The CDR3 extends over 14 amino acids. V was clipped by 4 bases and J by 4 bases; unmatched bases: 6. The germline CDR1 and CDR2 sequences are PRHDT and FYEKMQ (reference sequence).

V is TRBV5-1 and J is TRBJ1-6; no clear D. The V and J ends lost 0 bases and 0 bases respectively, with 10 bases between them. There are 17 residues in the CDR3. Germline assignment: CDR1 SGHRS and CDR2 YFSETQ. CDR3 protein: CASSLEGGSSYNSPLHF. The CDR3 region has the DNA TGCGCCAGCAGCTTGGAAGGCGGGAGCTCCTATAATTCACCCCTCCACTTT.

This chain uses TRBV7-9 with TRBJ2-2, with 7 bases lining up with TRBD1. Trimming removed 5 bases from V and 0 bases from J; junction bases left unmatched: 6. The CDR3 has 16 residues. Germline V gene data show CDR1 as SEHNR and CDR2 as FQNEAQ (reference sequence). In DNA form, the CDR3 reads TGTGCCAGCAGCCCCTGGGGGACAGCGAACACCGGGGAGCTGTTTTTT. Protein: CASSPWGTANTGELFF.

The chain combines TRBV30 with TRBJ2-7; 11 positions agree with TRBD2. This CDR3 region has 15 residues. Germline V CDR1 and CDR2: GTSNPN, SVGIG (reference sequence). With V trimmed by 3 bases and J by 5 bases, 9 bases remained unmatched. The CDR3 here is CAWSPIAGGPHEQYF. In nucleotides, the CDR3 is TGTGCCTGGAGCCCTATAGCGGGGGGGCCGCACGAGCAGTACTTC. The full variable domain, rest sourced from reference TRBV30 and TRBJ2-7, is SQTIHQWPATLVQPVGSPLSLECTVEGTSNPNLYWYRQAAGRGLQLLFYSVGIGQISSEVPQNLSASRPQDRQFILSSKKLLLSDSGFYLCAWSPIAGGPHEQYFGPGTRLTVT.

The chain has TRBV7-2 and TRBJ2-7; perhaps D is TRBD1 or TRBD2 (5 bases each). Germline CDR1 and CDR2: SGHTA and FQGNSA. V gave up 3 bases and J gave up 5 bases, with 14 bases separating them. CDR3 length: 14 residues. The CDR3 bases are TGTGCCAGCAGCTTTACCCCTTTGGGGGACGAGCAGTACTTC. It encodes CASSFTPLGDEQYF.

About this clone itself: The same CDR3 is also encoded by other DNA sequences in this sample. The V gene is TRBV4-1, the J gene TRBJ2-7, with D maybe TRBD1 (5 bases). The ends were cut back, 6 bases at V and 0 bases at J, with 12 bases in the middle. Germline loops: CDR1 MGHRA, CDR2 YSYEKL. The CDR3 length is 14 residues. CDR3 sequence (DNA): TGCGCCAGCAGTCAGGGCCACAGCTCCTACGAGCAGTACTTC. Its protein product is CASSQGHSSYEQYF.

The chain combines TRBV5-1 with TRBJ1-2; D remains ambiguous. The germline CDR1 and CDR2 sequences are SGHRS and YFSETQ. The CDR3 length is 16 residues. Trimming took 0 bases from V and 0 from J, leaving 12 bases between them. This CDR3 is CASSLEAAAANYGYTF. The CDR3 bases are TGCGCCAGCAGCTTGGAAGCGGCAGCCGCTAACTATGGCTACACCTTC. Based on the CDR3 plus reference TRBV5-1 and TRBJ1-2, the full variable domain is KAGVTQTPRYLIKTRGQQVTLSCSPISGHRSVSWYQQTPGQGLQFLFEYFSETQRNKGNFPGRFSGRQFSNSRSEMNVSTLELGDSALYLCASSLEAAAANYGYTFGSGTRLTVV.

The genes are TRBV25-1 and TRBJ1-4; possible D gene TRBD1, 5 bases. V was shortened by 1 base and J by 5 bases, with 11 bases between the two germline ends. The CDR3 loop spans 15 amino acids. Germline loops: CDR1 MGHDK, CDR2 SYGVNS. The CDR3 here is CASSESTVRNEKLFF. CDR3 nucleotides: TGTGCCAGCAGTGAATCGACAGTCCGCAATGAAAAACTGTTTTTT.

The chain's CDR3 is CAFEGVGDTEAFF. Here the CDR3 DNA reads TGTGCCTTTGAGGGTGTAGGGGACACTGAAGCTTTCTTT. The chain carries TRBV30 and TRBJ1-1, with TRBD1 as a possible D gene (5 bases). The CDR3 loop spans 13 amino acids. Germline V CDR1 and CDR2: GTSNPN, SVGIG (reference sequence). V was cut by 7 bases and J by 3 bases, with 15 bases left in between.

The rearrangement links TRBV28 to TRBJ2-7, with D perhaps assigned TRBD1 or TRBD2 (6 bases each). Germline V gene data show CDR1 as MDHEN and CDR2 as SYDVKM. This CDR3 comprises 14 residues. V dropped 6 bases and J dropped 3 bases, with 15 bases sitting between them. The CDR3 region is CASRPLGGLYEQYF. DNA of the CDR3: TGTGCCAGCAGGCCTTTAGGGGGACTCTACGAGCAGTACTTC.

The chain carries TRBV18 and TRBJ2-2, with D tentatively TRBD2 (5 bases). The germline CDR1 and CDR2 sequences are KGHSH and LQKENI. The V and J ends lost 4 bases and 3 bases respectively, with 6 bases between them. CDR3 size: 13 residues. CDR3 in amino acids: CASSLAYTGELFF. The CDR3 DNA reads TGTGCCAGCTCACTAGCGTACACCGGGGAGCTGTTTTTT.

This chain connects TRBV4-1 to TRBJ1-6; D is possibly TRBD1 (5 bases). Germline loops: CDR1 MGHRA, CDR2 YSYEKL. CDR3 size: 14 residues. V was trimmed by 1 base and J by 11 bases, leaving 12 bases between them. This CDR3 is CASSQGSGGAPLHF. In DNA form, the CDR3 reads TGCGCCAGCAGCCAAGGGTCGGGGGGGGCACCCCTCCACTTT.

The V gene is TRBV6-6, the J gene TRBJ1-3; D is possibly TRBD1 (6 bases). Germline lookup yields CDR1 MNHNY and CDR2 SVGAGI (reference sequence). With 8 bases removed from V and 7 bases from J, the gap between germline ends came to 24 bases. The CDR3 runs to 16 residues. CDR3 amino acids: CASGYPRTEMTNTIYF. CDR3 in DNA: TGTGCCAGCGGCTACCCTAGGACAGAGATGACGAACACCATATATTTT.

The V gene is TRBV10-2, the J gene TRBJ2-7; TRBD2 matches at 11 bases. Trimming cost V 10 bases and J 2 bases; bases outside gene matches: 10. The CDR3 contains 15 residues. CDR1 is WSHSY, CDR2 SAAADI, per germline. CDR3 DNA sequence: TGCGCCACCTATGCTATAGCGGGAGGGCCCTACGAGCAGTACTTC. Its protein product is CATYAIAGGPYEQYF.

The J gene is TRBJ2-5, the V gene TRBV5-1; the D is unclear. Trimming took off 0 bases at V and 2 bases at J, with 17 bases between the two ends. This CDR3 comprises 17 residues. From germline, CDR1 is SGHRS and CDR2 YFSETQ. This chain's CDR3 is CASSLAPSARWQETQYF. CDR3 nucleotides: TGCGCCAGCAGCTTGGCGCCCTCGGCCCGGTGGCAAGAGACCCAGTACTTC.

The chain carries TRBV4-2 and TRBJ2-3; TRBD1 aligns across 9 bases. V was clipped by 3 bases and J by 2 bases; unmatched bases: 3. From germline, CDR1 is LGHNA and CDR2 YNFKEQ. The CDR3 extends over 15 amino acids. The CDR3 reads CASSQGQGSTDTQYF. CDR3 coding DNA: TGTGCCAGCAGCCAGGGACAGGGATCCACAGATACGCAGTATTTT.

The chain joins TRBV7-6 to TRBJ2-1; 9 bases fit TRBD1. The CDR3 spans 17 residues. Germline loops: CDR1 SGHVS, CDR2 FNYEAQ. The ends lost 2 bases at V and 1 base at J; junction bases unmatched: 6. This CDR3 is CASSLTTGGASYNEQFF. CDR3 coding DNA: TGTGCCAGCAGCTTAACTACAGGGGGCGCTTCCTACAATGAGCAGTTCTTC.

The J gene is TRBJ2-5, the V gene TRBV5-6; TRBD2 matches 9 bases. The CDR3 has 16 residues. With 0 bases clipped from V and 5 bases from J, the junction kept 8 bases outside the gene matches. Germline V gives CDR1 SGHDT, CDR2 YYEEEE. The CDR3, as DNA: TGTGCCAGCAGCTTGGGGGGACTAGCAGAGATTGAGACCCAGTACTTC. Protein sequence: CASSLGGLAEIETQYF.

The rearrangement joins TRBV7-9 to TRBJ2-7; TRBD1 or TRBD2 may be the D gene (6 bases each). V was trimmed by 7 bases and J by 4 bases, leaving 14 bases between them. The CDR3 contains 13 residues. Germline-derived CDR1 and CDR2 are SEHNR and FQNEAQ (reference sequence). CDR3 nucleotides: TGTGCCAGCATGGGGGGACAACGATACGAGCAGTACTTC. Its protein is CASMGGQRYEQYF.

The rearrangement joins TRBV4-1 to TRBJ2-3; D is possibly TRBD2 (5 bases). This CDR3 is built from 16 residues. The V gene's germline CDR1 is MGHRA and CDR2 YSYEKL. V lost 1 base to trimming and J lost 0 bases, with 11 bases between them. In DNA, the CDR3 is TGCGCCAGCAGCCAAGGGAGCGGAGCTAGCACAGATACGCAGTATTTT. Translated, it gives CASSQGSGASTDTQYF.

Of note for this clone: In the same sample, other DNA sequences code for this CDR3. This chain joins TRBV27 and TRBJ2-7, with D unclear. The ends were cut back, 5 bases at V and 0 bases at J, with 5 bases in the middle. Germline V lookup: CDR1 MNHEY, CDR2 SMNVEV (reference sequence). CDR3 length equals 12 residues. The CDR3 spells CASSVNSYEQYF. CDR3 sequence (DNA): TGTGCCAGCAGTGTAAACTCCTACGAGCAGTACTTC.

This clone has only one observation. V is TRBV28 and J is TRBJ2-3, with a possible D match to TRBD2 (6 bases). Germline CDR1 and CDR2: MDHEN and SYDVKM. The germline V and J ends were trimmed by 3 bases and 3 bases, with 13 bases remaining between them. CDR3 length equals 15 residues. CDR3 bases: TGTGCCAGCAGTTTTAATTCGGCGGGGACAGATACGCAGTATTTT. This gives the protein CASSFNSAGTDTQYF. Full variable domain (outside the CDR3, taken from reference TRBV28 and TRBJ2-3): DVKVTQSSRYLVKRTGEKVFLECVQDMDHENMFWYRQDPGLGLRLIYFSYDVKMKEKGDIPEGYSVSREKKERFSLILESASTNQTSMYLCASSFNSAGTDTQYFGPGTRLTVL.